The 14 T cell receptor beta chains presented below share a single source sample, sequenced in a study of OX40 agonist ivuxolimab in advanced cancers. Method: immunoSEQ multiplex PCR; TCRdb's copy keeps in-frame clones and lacks some. The sample includes about 95,000 clones, roughly 89% of them seen just once. Source: CD4+ or CD8+ T cells sorted from blood, taken in a trial of the OX40 agonist ivuxolimab. The receptors here all came from an adult with an advanced solid tumor such as melanoma, head and neck, liver or kidney cancer.

The V and J genes are TRBV4-3 and TRBJ1-4; TRBD1 is a possible D gene (6 bases). This CDR3 is 16 amino acids long. Germline V lookup: CDR1 LGHNA, CDR2 YSLEER. V gave up 0 bases and J gave up 7 bases, with 15 bases separating them. The DNA for the CDR3 is TGCGCCAGCAGCCAAGATCCCGGGGGCCGCGGTGAAAAACTGTTTTTT. Its protein product is CASSQDPGGRGEKLFF.

Details on this clone: The junction shows a germline mismatch at one end, possibly a read error. J is TRBJ2-3 and V is TRBV7-7; 7 nucleotides line up with TRBD1. The germline V gene encodes CDR1 SSHAT and CDR2 FNYEAQ (reference sequence). The CDR3 spans 14 residues. The CDR3 DNA is TGTGCTAGCAGCACAGGGGCCCGCACAGATACGCAGTATTTT. Amino acids: CASSTGARTDTQYF.

A single count supports this clone. V and J are TRBV10-3 and TRBJ2-3, with a tentative D call TRBD2 (6 bases). The CDR3 runs to 11 residues. The germline V gene has CDR1 ENHRY and CDR2 SYGVKD. V was shortened by 6 bases and J by 6 bases, with 7 bases between the two germline ends. This CDR3 reads CAISRGDTQYF. DNA for the CDR3: TGTGCCATCAGCCGGGGGGATACGCAGTATTTT.

The chain combines TRBV7-3 with TRBJ1-1, with 7 bases that match TRBD1. Per germline, CDR1 SGHTA and CDR2 FQGTGA. Germline trimming cut 1 base from V and 4 bases from J; bases unmatched to any gene: 6. The length of the CDR3 is 15 residues. CDR3 sequence: CASSLSRQGGTEAFF. Here the CDR3 DNA reads TGTGCCAGCAGCTTAAGTCGACAGGGAGGCACTGAAGCTTTCTTT.

This clone was seen just once. The chain uses TRBV30 and TRBJ2-5; maybe TRBD2 (6 bases). The CDR3 has 15 amino acids. The V gene lost 2 bases and the J gene lost 1 base, with 14 bases spanning the gap. Germline CDR1 is GTSNPN and CDR2 is SVGIG (reference sequence). The CDR3 nucleotides read TGTGCCTGGAGTCCATCTGGGGGACTCCAAGAGACCCAGTACTTC. Protein: CAWSPSGGLQETQYF.

The chain has TRBV7-3 and TRBJ2-2; D is uncertain. This CDR3 has 12 residues. Trimming pared 5 bases from V and 5 bases from J, leaving 6 bases between. CDR1 and CDR2 from the germline V gene are SGHTA and FQGTGA. CDR3 sequence: CASSPSTGELFF. In DNA, the CDR3 is TGTGCCAGCAGCCCCTCTACCGGGGAGCTGTTTTTT.

This clone was seen a few times. Here the CDR3 reads CASSLSMTLGNTIYF. The CDR3 DNA reads TGTGCCAGCAGCCTAAGCATGACTCTCGGAAACACCATATATTTT. V is TRBV5-6 and J is TRBJ1-3; unclear D gene. The V end was cut by 4 bases, the J end by 4 bases, with 15 bases between. The CDR3 loop spans 15 amino acids. CDR1 is SGHDT and CDR2 is YYEEEE in the germline V gene.

A single count supports this clone. The V and J genes are TRBV19 and TRBJ1-1; D might be TRBD1 (5 bases). This CDR3 spans 18 amino acids. Trimming took 4 bases from V and 1 from J, leaving 22 bases between them. Germline V gene lookup returns CDR1 LNHDA and CDR2 SQIVND (reference sequence). This CDR3 reads CASSNPLGERGRNTEAFF. CDR3 DNA: TGTGCCAGTAGTAACCCTCTAGGGGAAAGAGGGAGGAACACTGAAGCTTTCTTT. Based on the CDR3 plus reference TRBV19 and TRBJ1-1, the full variable domain is DGGITQSPKYLFRKEGQNVTLSCEQNLNHDAMYWYRQDPGQGLRLIYYSQIVNDFQKGDIAEGYSVSREKKESFPLTVTSAQKNPTAFYLCASSNPLGERGRNTEAFFGQGTRLTVV.

This chain connects TRBV19 to TRBJ2-1, with 8 positions matching TRBD2. Per germline, CDR1 LNHDA and CDR2 SQIVND (reference sequence). V lost 6 bases, J lost 2 bases, and 15 bases stayed unmatched. This CDR3 has 18 amino acids. CDR3: CASSISPRTSLTYNEQFF. The CDR3 bases are TGTGCCAGTAGCATAAGCCCCCGGACTAGCCTTACCTACAATGAGCAGTTCTTC.

The chain links TRBV28 to TRBJ1-1; 8 bases match TRBD1. CDR3 length: 15 amino acids. V dropped 5 bases and J dropped 2; count of bases not matched to a gene: 7. Germline V gene sequence: CDR1 MDHEN, CDR2 SYDVKM. The CDR3 protein is CASSAPDRVNTEAFF. DNA for the CDR3: TGTGCCAGCAGTGCACCGGACAGGGTCAACACTGAAGCTTTCTTT.

The chain joins TRBV6-5 to TRBJ2-1; 7 nucleotides agree with TRBD1. V was clipped by 6 bases and J by 7 bases; unmatched bases: 12. The CDR3 is 15 residues long. Germline CDR1 is MNHEY and CDR2 is SVGAGI. In nucleotides, the CDR3 is TGTGCCAGCAGCCCGCCGGGACAGACCAGAAATGAGCAGTTCTTC. It specifies CASSPPGQTRNEQFF.

The chain recombines TRBV7-9 with TRBJ2-2; TRBD1 might be the D (6 bases). Deletions cut 5 bases from V and 6 bases from J, with 22 bases between. Germline lookup yields CDR1 SEHNR and CDR2 FQNEAQ (reference sequence). This CDR3 is 17 amino acids long. The CDR3 sequence: CASSPHGTKANAGELFF. The DNA for the CDR3 is TGTGCCAGCAGCCCACATGGGACAAAGGCAAACGCCGGGGAGCTGTTTTTT.

The V and J genes are TRBV4-3 and TRBJ1-1, with D unresolved. Germline V lookup: CDR1 LGHNA, CDR2 YSLEER. Trimming shortened V by 5 bases and J by 7 bases, and 8 bases separated the two germline ends. This CDR3 has 11 amino acids. The CDR3 spells CASSNGYEAFF. In nucleotides, the CDR3 is TGCGCCAGCAGCAACGGATATGAAGCTTTCTTT.

J is TRBJ2-2 and V is TRBV18; a weak D match, TRBD2 (5 bases). Trimming shortened V by 3 bases and J by 4 bases, and 15 bases separated the two germline ends. The germline V gene has CDR1 KGHSH and CDR2 LQKENI. The CDR3 covers 16 residues. CDR3 protein: CASSPYTQGGTGELFF. The DNA for the CDR3 is TGTGCCAGCTCACCCTATACTCAAGGAGGCACCGGGGAGCTGTTTTTT. The complete variable domain, with remaining parts taken from reference TRBV18 and TRBJ2-2, reads NAGVMQNPRHLVRRRGQEARLRCSPMKGHSHVYWYRQLPEEGLKFMVYLQKENIIDESGMPKERFSAEFPKEGPSILRIQQVVRGDSAAYFCASSPYTQGGTGELFFGEGSRLTVL.